This T cell receptor (beta chain) was sequenced for a study of blood T cell repertoires in COVID-19. The wider study: The study drew acute and convalescent COVID-19 samples from the United States, Italy and Spain.

Generated by immunoSEQ multiplex PCR, the TCRdb table keeps only in-frame clones and is missing some. Counted here are roughly 230,000 clones, around 81% occurring once; the ten biggest clones make up 3.4%. The CDR3 contains 17 residues. Germline CDR1 reads LNHDA; CDR2 reads SQIVND (reference sequence). The J segment lost 7 bases and the V segment lost 4 bases, leaving 7 bases of the junction unmatched. The V call is TRBV19, the J call TRBJ2-1; 16 nucleotides match TRBD2. The source material was PBMCs or T cells enriched from blood (not recorded which). The receptor's source is a man aged 45-60 years who had recovered from COVID-19. The CDR3 DNA sequence: TGTGCCAGTAGTACCGGGACTAGCGGGGGGGCGCGGAATGAGCAGTTCTTC. This codes for CASSTGTSGGARNEQFF.